These 10 T cell receptor beta chains were all obtained from the same sample, sequenced in a study of breast tumors, draining lymph nodes, adjacent tissues. Using its own MiXCR run on the multiplex PCR reads, TCRdb lists one record per CDR3 protein. The sample has under 20,000 distinct CDR3 sequences, over 40% seen once. The sample taken for sequencing was breast tumor tissue. The receptors were sampled from a female donor with breast cancer. Some clones in this sample may be carry-over from other donors' samples.

This chain connects TRBV6-4 to TRBJ2-1, with a tentative D call TRBD2 (6 bases). The CDR3 extends over 13 amino acids. V lost 6 bases, J lost 7 bases, and 13 bases lay in between. Germline V gene lookup returns CDR1 MRHNA and CDR2 SNTAGT. CDR3 DNA: TGTGCCAGCAGCGGTCCCGGGACTAATGAGCAGTTCTTC. It yields the protein CASSGPGTNEQFF.

The chain is built from TRBV9 and TRBJ1-6, with a tentative D call TRBD1 (6 bases). This CDR3 has 16 residues. Trimming left V 0 bases short and J 8 bases short, with 15 bases between. Germline CDR1 and CDR2: SGDLS and YYNGEE. The CDR3 protein is CASSVVGRGRDSPLHF. In nucleotides, the CDR3 is TGTGCCAGCAGCGTAGTTGGCAGGGGCAGGGATTCACCCCTCCACTTT.

This clonotype came up many times. The chain employs TRBV7-3 and TRBJ1-2; 9 bases are a match to TRBD1. Germline V gene sequence: CDR1 SGHTA, CDR2 FQGTGA. The CDR3 totals 14 residues. The junction had 5 bases not matched to a gene; V was cut back by 5 bases and J by 4 bases. DNA of the CDR3: TGTGCCAGCAGCCCCGGACAGGGGCCCTATGGCTACACCTTC. Protein sequence: CASSPGQGPYGYTF.

This chain uses TRBV7-9 with TRBJ1-1; D call uncertain. Trimming shortened V by 1 base and J by 8 bases, and 11 bases separated the two germline ends. Germline CDR1 is SEHNR and CDR2 is FQNEAQ (reference sequence). There are 13 residues in the CDR3. The CDR3 is CASSLGSSGEAFF. CDR3 coding DNA: TGTGCCAGCAGCTTAGGCTCCTCGGGCGAAGCTTTCTTT.

The table lists this clonotype with many counts. The J gene is TRBJ2-7, the V gene TRBV12-3 or TRBV12-4, with D perhaps TRBD2 (5 bases). This CDR3 has 14 residues. V was trimmed by 4 bases and J by 0 bases, leaving 10 bases between them. For the CDR3, the DNA is TGTGCCAGCAGTTCGGAGGCCGTCTCCTACGAGCAGTACTTC. Amino acid sequence: CASSSEAVSYEQYF.

This clonotype was seen ten or more times. The chain combines TRBV19 with TRBJ2-2, with TRBD2 matching over 10 bases. Losses at the gene ends were 6 bases for V and 2 bases for J; bases not matched to a gene: 6. The germline gives CDR1 LNHDA, CDR2 SQIVND (reference sequence). The CDR3 is 16 residues long. The DNA for the CDR3 is TGTGCCAGTAGCAGGGAACTAGCGGGAAACACCGGGGAGCTGTTTTTT. This sequence encodes CASSRELAGNTGELFF.

There are many counts of this clonotype. The chain employs TRBV6-4 and TRBJ2-2; D is possibly TRBD2 (6 bases). CDR1 and CDR2 from the germline V gene are MRHNA and SNTAGT. The V gene lost 3 bases and the J gene lost 5 bases, with 7 bases spanning the gap. This CDR3 is built from 13 residues. The CDR3 protein is CASSERETGELFF. As DNA, the CDR3 is TGTGCCAGCAGTGAACGGGAGACCGGGGAGCTGTTTTTT.

The V and J genes are TRBV12-3 or TRBV12-4 and TRBJ2-7; TRBD2 agrees at 10 bases. The CDR3 has 15 residues. Trimming took 6 bases from V and 2 from J; bases not matched to a gene: 7. The CDR3 here is CASSPGLAMTYEQYF. The CDR3 DNA reads TGTGCCAGCAGCCCGGGACTAGCGATGACCTACGAGCAGTACTTC.

The table lists this clonotype with a count of one. CDR3: CASSLNRGRDGYTF. CDR3 DNA sequence: TGTGCCAGCAGCTTAAACAGGGGGCGCGATGGCTACACCTTC. This chain uses TRBV7-2 with TRBJ1-2, with 9 bases identical to TRBD1. The CDR3 is 14 amino acids. V gave up 2 bases and J gave up 6 bases; unmatched junction bases: 4. Germline values: CDR1 SGHTA, CDR2 FQGNSA.

The table lists this clonotype with many counts. The chain has TRBV2 and TRBJ1-5, with TRBD1 as a possible D gene (5 bases). CDR1 and CDR2 (germline): SNHLY, FYNNEI. The CDR3 is 14 amino acids. V dropped 6 bases and J dropped 6 bases, with 15 bases sitting between them. In DNA form, the CDR3 reads TGTGCCAGCAGCGCCCCGGGGAGGGGTCAGCCCCAGCATTTT. It is translated as CASSAPGRGQPQHF.